A selection of T cell receptor beta chains follows, all from one sample in a study of siplizumab effects on memory and regulatory T cells. Data came from immunoSEQ multiplex PCR; TCRdb stores just in-frame clones and leaves some out. The sample holds fewer than 130,000 clones, roughly 92% seen once. Source material: CD4+ T cells sorted from blood. Receptor source: a human donor in good health. Both conserved end residues are part of each CDR3. D genes are given only for firm matches. Some rows have no size entry. The others give once, few or many, or a class for an expanded clone.

v_gene	j_gene	d_gene	abundance	CDR3nt	CDR3aa
TRBV7-9	TRBJ1-3	-	-	TGTGCCAGCAGCTCAGGGGCTGGAAACACCATATATTTT	CASSSGAGNTIYF
TRBV4-1	TRBJ2-4	-	-	TGCGCCAGCAGCCAAGATAGAGACATTCAGTACTTC	CASSQDRDIQYF
TRBV6-5	TRBJ1-2	-	-	TGTGCCAGCAGTTACTCGAGCGGGGGAGGCGGCTACACCTTC	CASSYSSGGGGYTF
TRBV6-4	TRBJ2-6	-	once	TGTGCCAGCAGTGACCTGGGGGTCTCTGGGGCCAACGTCCTGACTTTC	CASSDLGVSGANVLTF
TRBV4-2	TRBJ2-2	TRBD2	-	TGTGCCAGCAGCCGGAGCGGGAGGGCCGACACCGGGGAGCTGTTTTTT	CASSRSGRADTGELFF
TRBV27	TRBJ2-7	TRBD1	-	TGTGCCAGCAGTCTGATCCGGGGACAGGGCTACGAGCAGTACTTC	CASSLIRGQGYEQYF
TRBV11-3	TRBJ2-1	TRBD2	-	TGTGCCAGCAGCTTATTGCGGGGGAGCTCCTACAATGAGCAGTTCTTC	CASSLLRGSSYNEQFF
TRBV7-9	TRBJ1-1	-	-	TGTGCCAGCAGCTTGGGGGTGTGGAACACTGAAGCTTTCTTT	CASSLGVWNTEAFF
TRBV5-6	TRBJ1-2	-	-	TGTGCCAGCAGCTTGGCCTTGGGGGCGGACTATGGCTACACCTTC	CASSLALGADYGYTF
TRBV5-1	TRBJ2-2	-	-	TGCGCCAGCAGCGAGGGACACCCGAACACCGGGGAGCTGTTTTTT	CASSEGHPNTGELFF
TRBV19	TRBJ2-2	-	-	TGTGCCACAAGACAGAGGGCCGGGGAGCTGTTTTTT	CATRQRAGELFF
TRBV7-9	TRBJ2-2	-	-	TGTGCCAGCAGCTTAAAGGAGACGGTGAACACCGGGGAGCTGTTTTTT	CASSLKETVNTGELFF
TRBV10-1	TRBJ2-7	-	few	TGCGCCAGCAGTACGAGCTCCTACGAGCAGTACTTC	CASSTSSYEQYF
TRBV6-1	TRBJ2-2	-	-	TGTGCCAGCAGCGAACTAAACCTAAACACCGGGGAGCTGTTTTTT	CASSELNLNTGELFF
TRBV5-5	TRBJ1-6	-	-	TGTGCCAGCAGCTTGGCGGGATTCACCTATAATTCACCCCTCCACTTT	CASSLAGFTYNSPLHF
TRBV28	TRBJ2-2	-	-	TGTGCCAGCAGTACCGAGGGACGGAGCGGCGGGGAGCTGTTTTTT	CASSTEGRSGGELFF
TRBV7-8	TRBJ1-3	-	few	TGTGCCAGCACCGACAGAAGGCGATCTTTAGGAAACACCATATATTTT	CASTDRRRSLGNTIYF
TRBV5-6	TRBJ2-3	TRBD2	-	TGTGCCAGCAGCCAGACTAGCGGGGACCCAGGCGAGACGCAGTATTTT	CASSQTSGDPGETQYF
TRBV4-1	TRBJ1-5	-	few	TGCGCCAGCAGCCAAGGCGTCGGGAGGCAGCCCCAGCATTTT	CASSQGVGRQPQHF
TRBV19	TRBJ2-3	-	-	TGTGCCAGTAGTTACGCGGACACTAGCACAGATACGCAGTATTTT	CASSYADTSTDTQYF
TRBV7-9	TRBJ2-3	-	-	TGTGCCAGCAGCCCCCGCACAGATACGCAGTATTTT	CASSPRTDTQYF
TRBV5-1	TRBJ2-5	TRBD1	-	TGCGCCAGCAGACTAGGGGACAGTCAAGAGACCCAGTACTTC	CASRLGDSQETQYF
TRBV29-1	TRBJ1-2	-	-	TGCAGCGTTGGGGTACAGGAAGGTCATGGCTACACCTTC	CSVGVQEGHGYTF
TRBV19	TRBJ1-1	-	-	TGTGCCAGTAGTATATCAGGGGTAGACACTGAAGCTTTCTTT	CASSISGVDTEAFF
TRBV29-1	TRBJ1-5	-	-	TGCAGCGTCCTAACCTCAGGAGGTAATCAGCCCCAGCATTTT	CSVLTSGGNQPQHF
TRBV11-2	TRBJ1-2	TRBD1	-	TGTGCCAGCAGCTATGGACCACAGGGGCTACCCACACAGACGGGTGGCTACACCTTC	CASSYGPQGLPTQTGGYTF
TRBV15	TRBJ2-5	-	-	TGTGCCACCAGCAGAGGTAACTCCCCAGAGACCCAGTACTTC	CATSRGNSPETQYF
TRBV9	TRBJ1-3	-	few	TGTGCCAGCAGCGCAGCCCGATCGGCAGTAGGAAACACCATATATTTT	CASSAARSAVGNTIYF
TRBV2	TRBJ2-7	-	-	TGTGCCAGCACTTTAGCTTACGAGCAGTACTTC	CASTLAYEQYF
TRBV7-2	TRBJ1-1	TRBD1	-	TGTGCCAGCAGCTTGGACAGGGAAGCTTTCTTT	CASSLDREAFF
TRBV2	TRBJ1-6	TRBD1	-	TGTGCCAGCAGTGAACGGAGGGACAGGGGTAATTCACCCCTCCACTTT	CASSERRDRGNSPLHF
TRBV5-6	TRBJ2-7	-	-	TGTGCCAGCAGCCGAGGCACCTACGAGCAGTACTTC	CASSRGTYEQYF
TRBV30	TRBJ1-2	-	once	TGTGCCTGGAGCCGAGACGGTGGCTACACCTTC	CAWSRDGGYTF
TRBV7-2	TRBJ2-3	TRBD2	-	TGTGCCAGCCAGGGAGGGCTAGCAAGCACAGATACGCAGTATTTT	CASQGGLASTDTQYF
TRBV18	TRBJ2-3	TRBD1	-	TGTGCCAGCTCGGGGACAGGGCAAGATACGCAGTATTTT	CASSGTGQDTQYF
TRBV9	TRBJ2-2	-	-	TGTGCCAGCAGCCCCCTTGGGGGGAGTTCCGGGGAGCTGTTTTTT	CASSPLGGSSGELFF
TRBV7-3	TRBJ2-3	TRBD2	-	TGTGCCAGCAGCAAAAGGGTAGCGGGGATCACAGATACGCAGTATTTT	CASSKRVAGITDTQYF
TRBV5-1	TRBJ2-1	-	once	TGCGCCAGCAGCTGGGTCTCCTACAATGAGCAGTTCTTC	CASSWVSYNEQFF
TRBV30	TRBJ1-3	TRBD1	once	TGTGCCTGGAGTTCAGGGACAGCGTCTGGAAACACCATATATTTT	CAWSSGTASGNTIYF
TRBV6-1	TRBJ1-5	-	-	TGTGCCAGCACCCAGGGGTATAGCAATCAGCCCCAGCATTTT	CASTQGYSNQPQHF
TRBV10-3	TRBJ2-3	-	-	TGTGCCATCAGGGGGGAGCCCACAGATACGCAGTATTTT	CAIRGEPTDTQYF
TRBV19	TRBJ1-4	-	-	TGTGCCAGTAGTAAGGCATCCCAAAATGAAAAACTGTTTTTT	CASSKASQNEKLFF
TRBV2	TRBJ1-1	-	-	TGTGCCAGCAGTGAGGGGACACGGAGTGAAGCTTTCTTT	CASSEGTRSEAFF
TRBV5-1	TRBJ1-2	-	few	TGCGCCAGCAGCTTAGACGGGAGCGCCAACTATGGCTACACCTTC	CASSLDGSANYGYTF
TRBV18	TRBJ2-1	TRBD2	-	TGTGCCAGCTCACCACCCGGACTAGCGGGGTTTGAGCAGTTCTTC	CASSPPGLAGFEQFF
TRBV30	TRBJ2-3	-	-	TGTGCCTGGAGTGTGCTCCGCGGAAGCACAGATACGCAGTATTTT	CAWSVLRGSTDTQYF
TRBV5-1	TRBJ2-3	-	-	TGCGCCAGCAGCGCTGCAGGGGTCTTTTTCTCTAGCACAGATACGCAGTATTTT	CASSAAGVFFSSTDTQYF
TRBV9	TRBJ1-5	TRBD1	-	TGTGCCAGCAGCGCTGGGGGACAGGGCGGCAATCAGCCCCAGCATTTT	CASSAGGQGGNQPQHF
TRBV5-1	TRBJ2-5	TRBD2	-	TGCGCCAGCAGGGATGGTACTAGCGCCCTAGAGACCCAGTACTTC	CASRDGTSALETQYF
TRBV5-1	TRBJ2-3	TRBD2	-	TGCGCCAGCAGCTTACCGGGAGGGGGCACAGATACGCAGTATTTT	CASSLPGGGTDTQYF
TRBV19	TRBJ2-2	TRBD1	-	TGTGCCAGTAGTACATTAAGAGGACAGGGCAGGGCCGGGGAGCTGTTTTTT	CASSTLRGQGRAGELFF
TRBV11-2	TRBJ2-1	-	-	TGTGCCAGCAGCCCCCTAGCGACGGGCTCCTACAATGAGCAGTTCTTC	CASSPLATGSYNEQFF
TRBV11-2	TRBJ1-1	TRBD1	-	TGTGCCAGCAGCCGTCTGGGACAGGAAGGGGGAGCTTTCTTT	CASSRLGQEGGAFF